These 22 T cell receptor beta chains were all obtained from the same sample, sequenced in a study of T cells in tumors after PD-1 blockade. The assay was immunoSEQ multiplex PCR, and TCRdb's table has in-frame clones only and misses some. The sample comprises some 66,000 clones, over 65% of which are singletons, and approximately 4.5% rests with the top ten. The sequences come from PBMCs, collected after anti-PD-1 treatment. The receptors stem from a human donor with basal cell carcinoma.

This sequence joins TRBV7-9 and TRBJ2-6, with TRBD2 as a possible D gene (6 bases). The CDR3 contains 18 residues. CDR1 and CDR2 (germline): SEHNR, FQNEAQ (reference sequence). V lost 0 bases, J lost 0 bases, and 12 bases lay in between. CDR3 coding DNA: TGTGCCAGCAGCTTAGCTGGAGGGGTCATCTCTGGGGCCAACGTCCTGACTTTC. It specifies CASSLAGGVISGANVLTF.

The sample holds a few counts of this clone. The rearrangement joins TRBV10-3 to TRBJ2-3, with 7 bases identical to TRBD2. After removal of 6 bases from V and 0 bases from J, the junction contained 12 bases not matched to a gene. The CDR3 sequence is 17 residues long. Germline V gene sequence: CDR1 ENHRY, CDR2 SYGVKD. CDR3 in DNA: TGTGCCATCAGGGGGGGGGAGCGAAAATATAGCACAGATACGCAGTATTTT. Translated: CAIRGGERKYSTDTQYF.

This clone has just a few counts. The chain links TRBV6-5 to TRBJ1-3; 9 bases agree with TRBD1. V lost 6 bases to trimming and J lost 4 bases; unmatched junction nucleotides: 4. This CDR3 has 14 amino acids. Germline CDR1 is MNHEY and CDR2 is SVGAGI. CDR3 region: CASRAGTGGNTIYF. Written as DNA, the CDR3 is TGTGCCAGCAGAGCCGGGACAGGGGGAAACACCATATATTTT.

This clone appeared once. This chain links TRBV5-4 with TRBJ1-2; TRBD1 is a possible D gene (6 bases). Germline V gene sequence: CDR1 SGHNT, CDR2 YYREEE (reference sequence). Trimming shortened V by 4 bases and J by 4 bases, and 20 bases separated the two germline ends. The CDR3 covers 16 residues. CDR3 in amino acids: CASSLYRDTPSYGYTF. CDR3 DNA sequence: TGTGCCAGCAGCCTTTACCGGGACACCCCTAGCTATGGCTACACCTTC.

By proportion, this clone is medium-sized. The chain links TRBV18 to TRBJ2-1; D possibly uses TRBD1 or TRBD2 (6 bases each). This CDR3 is built from 13 residues. Trimming left V 1 base short and J 8 bases short, with 9 bases between. Germline CDR1 reads KGHSH; CDR2 reads LQKENI. CDR3 sequence (DNA): TGTGCCAGCTCACCACAGGGGGAGGATGAGCAGTTCTTC. Protein: CASSPQGEDEQFF.

J is TRBJ1-3 and V is TRBV4-2, with TRBD1 identical over 7 bases. V trimming: 0 bases; J trimming: 3 bases; junction bases outside the gene matches: 5. This CDR3 is built from 16 residues. CDR1 and CDR2 (germline): LGHNA, YNFKEQ. CDR3 nucleotides: TGTGCCAGCAGCCAAGATCAAGGGGGCGGTGGAAACACCATATATTTT. Translation: CASSQDQGGGGNTIYF.

The rearrangement joins TRBV2 to TRBJ2-2; no firm D call. V was clipped by 6 bases and J by 5 bases, with 13 bases between them. Germline V lookup: CDR1 SNHLY, CDR2 FYNNEI. The CDR3 runs 14 residues. CDR3 sequence reads: CASRGTDGTGELFF. The CDR3 region has the DNA TGTGCCAGCAGGGGAACGGACGGGACCGGGGAGCTGTTTTTT.

This chain uses TRBV5-1 with TRBJ2-7; the D gene is possibly TRBD1 (5 bases). Germline values: CDR1 SGHRS, CDR2 YFSETQ. This CDR3 contains 13 residues. V was shortened by 3 bases and J by 3 bases, with 10 bases between the two germline ends. CDR3 coding DNA: TGCGCCAGCAGCTCAATAGACAGCTACGAGCAGTACTTC. Protein: CASSSIDSYEQYF.

The gene calls are TRBV10-2 and TRBJ2-3; D possibly corresponds to TRBD2 (5 bases). V shed 7 bases and J shed 4 bases, with 12 bases lying between them. CDR3 length equals 13 residues. Germline loops: CDR1 WSHSY, CDR2 SAAADI. CDR3 coding DNA: TGCGCCAGCAATAACGGGAAGGCAGATACGCAGTATTTT. Translating it yields CASNNGKADTQYF.

This clone was observed a few times. The rearrangement links TRBV4-1 to TRBJ2-7; TRBD2 aligns across 7 bases. Germline CDR1 reads MGHRA; CDR2 reads YSYEKL. Unmatched junction bases numbered 1, after V lost 4 bases and J lost 7 bases. This CDR3 spans 11 amino acids. CDR3 sequence: CASSPGGEQYF. CDR3 nucleotide sequence: TGCGCCAGCAGCCCCGGGGGGGAGCAGTACTTC.

This rearrangement joins TRBV5-1 to TRBJ1-2; tentatively, D is TRBD1 (6 bases). Germline CDR1 is SGHRS and CDR2 is YFSETQ. Trimming took 8 bases from V and 4 from J, leaving 18 bases between them. The CDR3 covers 14 residues. The CDR3 loop is CASTASQGAYGYTF. Here the CDR3 DNA reads TGCGCCAGTACCGCCTCACAGGGTGCCTATGGCTACACCTTC.

The chain has TRBV29-1 and TRBJ2-7; D is perhaps TRBD2 (5 bases). The CDR3 runs 14 residues. The ends were cut back, 0 bases at V and 0 bases at J, with 9 bases in the middle. Germline-derived CDR1 and CDR2 are SQVTM and ANQGSEA. The CDR3 protein is CSVEDPGFSYEQYF. DNA of the CDR3: TGCAGCGTTGAAGACCCGGGGTTCTCCTACGAGCAGTACTTC.

This sequence joins TRBV30 and TRBJ2-2; 8 nucleotides match TRBD1. The CDR3 totals 14 residues. The trim removed 7 bases at V and 0 bases at J, leaving 4 bases unmatched. Germline CDR1 reads GTSNPN; CDR2 reads SVGIG (reference sequence). Here the CDR3 DNA reads TGTGCCTTCCGACAGGGGTCGAACACCGGGGAGCTGTTTTTT. Translated: CAFRQGSNTGELFF.

The sample holds one count of this clone. The CDR3 loop reads CASSHKGGEKTQYF. The DNA of the CDR3 is TGTGCCAGCAGCCACAAAGGGGGAGAAAAGACCCAGTACTTC. The chain employs TRBV6-5 and TRBJ2-5, with D tentatively TRBD1 (6 bases). CDR3 length: 14 amino acids. The germline gives CDR1 MNHEY, CDR2 SVGAGI. The V end lost 6 bases, the J end lost 6 bases, and 17 bases lay between the germline ends.

This chain links TRBV3-1 (or the pseudogene TRBV3-2) with TRBJ2-5, with D perhaps TRBD2 (5 bases). Trimming took 4 bases from V and 5 from J, leaving 20 bases between them. CDR3 size: 16 residues. Looked up from germline, CDR1 is LGHDT and CDR2 is YNNKEL (reference sequence). The CDR3 protein is CASSLDWPEYGETQYF. In DNA form, the CDR3 reads TGTGCCAGCAGCCTGGACTGGCCCGAGTATGGGGAGACCCAGTACTTC.

This chain links TRBV18 with TRBJ1-1; D not resolved. The CDR3 sequence is 14 residues long. Germline CDR1 reads KGHSH; CDR2 reads LQKENI. V lost 0 bases and J lost 6, with 11 bases in between. The CDR3 DNA follows: TGTGCCAGCTCACCACCTTCCACCGCCTCTGAAGCTTTCTTT. Amino acid sequence: CASSPPSTASEAFF.

V is TRBV5-1 and J is TRBJ1-4; D unclear. The CDR3 consists of 12 residues. Per the germline V gene, CDR1 is SGHRS and CDR2 is YFSETQ. The V and J ends lost 2 bases and 1 base respectively, with 0 bases between them. The CDR3 DNA sequence: TGCGCCAGCAGCTTAACTAATGAAAAACTGTTTTTT. It codes for CASSLTNEKLFF.

The chain combines TRBV20-1 with TRBJ2-7, with a possible D match to TRBD1 (6 bases). Trimming cost V 8 bases and J 3 bases, with 11 bases left between them. Germline CDR1 DFQATT, CDR2 SNEGSKA (reference sequence). The length of the CDR3 is 11 residues. In nucleotides, the CDR3 is TGCAGTTCTTGGGACAACTACGAGCAGTACTTC. This encodes CSSWDNYEQYF.

The rearrangement uses TRBV3-1 (or the pseudogene TRBV3-2) and TRBJ1-2; D possibly corresponds to TRBD1 (5 bases). The V gene lost 4 bases and the J gene lost 5 bases, with 17 bases spanning the gap. This CDR3 has 15 residues. CDR1 and CDR2 from the germline V gene are LGHDT and YNNKEL (reference sequence). The DNA for the CDR3 is TGTGCCAGCAGCCGCGTGGACTCAGACAGTTATGGCTACACCTTC. Its protein product is CASSRVDSDSYGYTF.

The chain carries TRBV6-5 and TRBJ2-1; 9 bases align to TRBD2. V shed 8 bases and J 4 bases; nucleotides not matched to a gene: 6. Germline V gene sequence: CDR1 MNHEY, CDR2 SVGAGI. The CDR3 runs to 14 residues. The CDR3 bases are TGTGCCAGCCAGACTAGCGGAGCGTACAATGAGCAGTTCTTC. This gives the protein CASQTSGAYNEQFF.

The genes are TRBV7-2 and TRBJ2-5, with D perhaps TRBD2 (6 bases). CDR1 SGHTA and CDR2 FQGNSA come from the germline V gene. This CDR3 spans 14 amino acids. V was cut by 0 bases and J by 5 bases, with 10 bases left in between. The CDR3, as DNA: TGTGCCAGCAGCTTAGCAATGGCGGGGGAGACCCAGTACTTC. Protein: CASSLAMAGETQYF.

V and J are TRBV5-6 and TRBJ1-4; D gene ambiguous. Per germline, CDR1 SGHDT and CDR2 YYEEEE. The ends were cut back, 4 bases at V and 5 bases at J, with 3 bases in the middle. The CDR3 contains 11 residues. The CDR3 region is CASSKNEKLFF. CDR3 bases: TGTGCCAGCAGCAAGAATGAAAAACTGTTTTTT.